Each of the 13 T cell receptor beta chains below was sequenced from the same sample in a study of OX40 agonist ivuxolimab in advanced cancers. Using immunoSEQ multiplex PCR, the repertoire was profiled, and TCRdb retains in-frame clones only, with some absent. The repertoire holds over 80,000 clones, with roughly 91% as singletons. This sample comprised CD4+ or CD8+ T cells sorted from blood, obtained in a trial of the OX40 agonist ivuxolimab. The receptors stem from an adult with an advanced solid tumor such as melanoma, head and neck, liver or kidney cancer.

The chain employs TRBV5-4 and TRBJ2-1; TRBD2 might be the D (6 bases). V lost 3 bases and J lost 2, with 9 bases in between. Looked up from germline, CDR1 is SGHNT and CDR2 is YYREEE (reference sequence). The CDR3 contains 14 residues. Here the CDR3 DNA reads TGTGCCAGCAGCTCTGGAGGGACCTACAATGAGCAGTTCTTC. This gives the protein CASSSGGTYNEQFF.

V is TRBV9 and J is TRBJ2-1; 10 bases line up with TRBD2. With V trimmed by 2 bases and J by 4 bases, 6 bases remained unmatched. There are 16 residues in the CDR3. From germline, CDR1 is SGDLS and CDR2 YYNGEE. CDR3 sequence (DNA): TGTGCCAGCAGCGTCATAGGGACTAGCGAGTACAATGAGCAGTTCTTC. It encodes CASSVIGTSEYNEQFF.

The V call is TRBV10-2, the J call TRBJ1-1; D remains unclear. This CDR3 is built from 14 residues. The V end was cut by 4 bases, the J end by 5 bases, with 14 bases between. Germline V gene data show CDR1 as WSHSY and CDR2 as SAAADI. In nucleotides, the CDR3 is TGCGCCAGCAGTGTATCTAGACCTGGGACTGAAGCTTTCTTT. It yields the protein CASSVSRPGTEAFF.

The chain links TRBV11-2 to TRBJ2-1; 10 bases line up with TRBD2. The CDR3 loop spans 15 amino acids. Looked up from germline, CDR1 is SGHAT and CDR2 is FQNNGV. J was trimmed by 9 bases and V by 4 bases; bases with no gene match: 9. The DNA for the CDR3 is TGTGCCAGCAGCTCCCTAGCGGGAGTACGTGGTGAGCAGTTCTTC. Amino acid sequence: CASSSLAGVRGEQFF. Full variable domain (remainder filled in from reference TRBV11-2 and TRBJ2-1): EAGVAQSPRYKIIEKRQSVAFWCNPISGHATLYWYQQILGQGPKLLIQFQNNGVVDDSQLPKDRFSAERLKGVDSTLKIQPAKLEDSAVYLCASSSLAGVRGEQFFGPGTRLTVL.

The chain links TRBV5-1 to TRBJ1-2; 9 nucleotides align to TRBD1. Germline V gives CDR1 SGHRS, CDR2 YFSETQ. J was trimmed by 2 bases and V by 5 bases; bases with no gene match: 4. This CDR3 spans 14 amino acids. CDR3 residues: CASSQTGGNYGYTF. DNA of the CDR3: TGCGCCAGCAGTCAGACAGGGGGGAACTATGGCTACACCTTC. The full variable domain, completed using reference TRBV5-1 and TRBJ1-2, is KAGVTQTPRYLIKTRGQQVTLSCSPISGHRSVSWYQQTPGQGLQFLFEYFSETQRNKGNFPGRFSGRQFSNSRSEMNVSTLELGDSALYLCASSQTGGNYGYTFGSGTRLTVV.

The chain has TRBV6-1 and TRBJ1-4; a weak D match, TRBD1 (6 bases). The germline gives CDR1 MNHNS, CDR2 SASEGT. The V end was cut by 3 bases, the J end by 1 base, with 12 bases between. The CDR3 length is 16 residues. CDR3 region: CASSDVEGGTNEKLFF. The DNA for the CDR3 is TGTGCCAGCAGTGATGTTGAGGGGGGAACTAATGAAAAACTGTTTTTT.

This chain connects TRBV28 to TRBJ2-7, with TRBD2 matching 8 bases. The CDR3 has 14 residues. Germline assignment: CDR1 MDHEN and CDR2 SYDVKM. The trim removed 6 bases at V and 3 bases at J, leaving 7 bases unmatched. CDR3 sequence (DNA): TGTGCCAGCAGACCCGGACTAGCTATCTACGAGCAGTACTTC. Translating it yields CASRPGLAIYEQYF. The whole variable domain, remainder taken from reference TRBV28 and TRBJ2-7, is DVKVTQSSRYLVKRTGEKVFLECVQDMDHENMFWYRQDPGLGLRLIYFSYDVKMKEKGDIPEGYSVSREKKERFSLILESASTNQTSMYLCASRPGLAIYEQYFGPGTRLTVT.

This sequence joins TRBV28 and TRBJ2-3; possible D gene TRBD2, 5 bases. The ends were cut back, 8 bases at V and 1 base at J, with 7 bases in the middle. Germline values: CDR1 MDHEN, CDR2 SYDVKM. The CDR3 spans 12 residues. Here the CDR3 reads CASGAGTDTQYF. CDR3 sequence (DNA): TGTGCCAGCGGAGCGGGCACAGATACGCAGTATTTT.

The CDR3 region has the DNA TGCGCCAGCCAGACAGGGGGGTCCGTCCAAGAGACCCAGTACTTC. As protein: CASQTGGSVQETQYF. The chain joins TRBV5-1 to TRBJ2-5; 9 bases map to TRBD1. Germline lookup yields CDR1 SGHRS and CDR2 YFSETQ. V shed 7 bases, J shed 1 base, and the junction held 8 bases outside the gene matches. This CDR3 region has 15 residues.

The chain recombines TRBV15 with TRBJ1-5; 9 nucleotides agree with TRBD1. Germline V gene lookup returns CDR1 LNHNV and CDR2 YYDKDF (reference sequence). The CDR3 is made up of 15 amino acids. J was trimmed by 6 bases and V by 2 bases; bases with no gene match: 5. The chain's CDR3 is CATSRRDRDRQPQHF. CDR3 bases: TGTGCCACCAGCAGAAGGGACAGGGATCGTCAGCCCCAGCATTTT.

The V and J genes are TRBV18 and TRBJ2-5; 9 bases are a match to TRBD1. There are 13 residues in the CDR3. Per the germline V gene, CDR1 is KGHSH and CDR2 is LQKENI. Unmatched junction bases numbered 3, after V lost 6 bases and J lost 4 bases. The CDR3 DNA sequence: TGTGCCAGCTCCCAGACAGGGGGAGAGACCCAGTACTTC. Translating gives CASSQTGGETQYF.

This chain connects TRBV2 to TRBJ1-1; D call uncertain. Trimming shortened V by 5 bases and J by 1 base, and 8 bases separated the two germline ends. The CDR3 sequence is 13 residues long. Germline assignment: CDR1 SNHLY and CDR2 FYNNEI. The CDR3 nucleotides read TGTGCCAGCAGTAAGTTAGAGAACACTGAAGCTTTCTTT. The encoded protein is CASSKLENTEAFF.

Only one count was recorded for this clone. V usage is TRBV28 and J usage is TRBJ1-5, with TRBD1 matching 7 bases. The J segment lost 5 bases and the V segment lost 7 bases, leaving 14 bases of the junction unmatched. CDR1 is MDHEN and CDR2 is SYDVKM in the germline V gene. This CDR3 comprises 16 residues. Written as DNA, the CDR3 is TGTGCCAGCATTCCCCGGGTCGACAGGGCGCATCAGCCCCAGCATTTT. Protein sequence: CASIPRVDRAHQPQHF.